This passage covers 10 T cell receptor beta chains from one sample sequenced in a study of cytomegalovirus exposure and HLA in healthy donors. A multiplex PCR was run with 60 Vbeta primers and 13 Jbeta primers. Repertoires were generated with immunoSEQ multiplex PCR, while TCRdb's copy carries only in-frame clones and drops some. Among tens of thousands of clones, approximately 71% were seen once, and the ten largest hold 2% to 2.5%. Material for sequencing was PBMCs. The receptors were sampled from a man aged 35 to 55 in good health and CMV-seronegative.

CDR3 loop: CASSPRHRLENIQYF. CDR3 bases: TGTGCCAGCAGCCCCCGACATCGGTTGGAAAACATTCAGTACTTC. The chain combines TRBV14 with TRBJ2-4; D is unclear. This CDR3 has 15 amino acids. V lost 4 bases, J lost 5 bases, and 15 bases lay in between. Per germline, CDR1 SGHDN and CDR2 FVKESK.

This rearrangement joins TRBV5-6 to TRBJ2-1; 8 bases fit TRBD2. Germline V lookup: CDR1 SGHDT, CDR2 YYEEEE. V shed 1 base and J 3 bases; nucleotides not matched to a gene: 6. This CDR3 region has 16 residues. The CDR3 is CASSLWREDYYNEQFF. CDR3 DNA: TGTGCCAGCAGCTTGTGGCGGGAGGATTACTACAATGAGCAGTTCTTC.

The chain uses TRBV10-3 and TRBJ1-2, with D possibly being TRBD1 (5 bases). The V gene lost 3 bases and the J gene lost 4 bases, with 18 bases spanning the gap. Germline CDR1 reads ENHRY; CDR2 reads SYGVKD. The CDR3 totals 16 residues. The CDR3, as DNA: TGTGCCATCAGTGAAGAGCTGGGAGGGGAAGGCTATGGCTACACCTTC. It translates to CAISEELGGEGYGYTF.

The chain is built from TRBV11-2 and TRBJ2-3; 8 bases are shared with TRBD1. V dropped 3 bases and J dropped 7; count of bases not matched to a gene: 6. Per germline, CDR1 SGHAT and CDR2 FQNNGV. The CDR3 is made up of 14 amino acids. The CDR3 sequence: CASSLGRGQYTQYF. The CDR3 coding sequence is TGTGCCAGCAGCTTGGGCAGGGGGCAATATACGCAGTATTTT.

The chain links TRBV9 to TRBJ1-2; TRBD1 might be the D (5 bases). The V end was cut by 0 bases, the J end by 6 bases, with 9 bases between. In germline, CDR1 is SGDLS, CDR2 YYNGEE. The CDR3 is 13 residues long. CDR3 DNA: TGTGCCAGCAGCGTAGCAGGGCAGAATGGCTACACCTTC. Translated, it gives CASSVAGQNGYTF.

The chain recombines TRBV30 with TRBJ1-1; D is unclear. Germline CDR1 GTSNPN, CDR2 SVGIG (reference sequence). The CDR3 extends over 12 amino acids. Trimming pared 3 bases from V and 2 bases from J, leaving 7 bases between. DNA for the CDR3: TGTGCCTGGAGACAGAGAAACACTGAAGCTTTCTTT. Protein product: CAWRQRNTEAFF.

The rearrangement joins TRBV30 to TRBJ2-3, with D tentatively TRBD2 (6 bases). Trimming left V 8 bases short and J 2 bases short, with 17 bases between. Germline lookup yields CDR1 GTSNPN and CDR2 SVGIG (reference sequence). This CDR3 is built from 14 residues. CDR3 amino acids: CAEKGGAYTDTQYF. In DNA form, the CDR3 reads TGTGCCGAGAAAGGAGGGGCCTACACAGATACGCAGTATTTT. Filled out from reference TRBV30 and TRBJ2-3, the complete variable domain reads SQTIHQWPATLVQPVGSPLSLECTVEGTSNPNLYWYRQAAGRGLQLLFYSVGIGQISSEVPQNLSASRPQDRQFILSSKKLLLSDSGFYLCAEKGGAYTDTQYFGPGTRLTVL.

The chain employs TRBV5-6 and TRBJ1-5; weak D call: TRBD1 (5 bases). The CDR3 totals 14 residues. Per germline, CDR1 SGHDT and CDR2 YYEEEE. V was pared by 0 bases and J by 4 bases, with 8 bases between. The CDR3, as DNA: TGTGCCAGCAGCTTGGGGGGGGTAAATCAGCCCCAGCATTTT. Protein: CASSLGGVNQPQHF.

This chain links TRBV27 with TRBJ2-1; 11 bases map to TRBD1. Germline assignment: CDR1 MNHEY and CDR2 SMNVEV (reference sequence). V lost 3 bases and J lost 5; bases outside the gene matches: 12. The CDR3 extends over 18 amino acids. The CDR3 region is CASSFQPWTGGKDNEQFF. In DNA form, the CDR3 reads TGTGCCAGCAGTTTTCAACCCTGGACAGGGGGCAAGGACAATGAGCAGTTCTTC.

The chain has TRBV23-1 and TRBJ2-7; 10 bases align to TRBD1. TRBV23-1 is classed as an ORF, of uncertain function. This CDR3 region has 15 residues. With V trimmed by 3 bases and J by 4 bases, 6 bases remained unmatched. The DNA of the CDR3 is TGCGCCAGCAGTCATACGGGACAGGGGAGTTACGAGCAGTACTTC. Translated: CASSHTGQGSYEQYF.